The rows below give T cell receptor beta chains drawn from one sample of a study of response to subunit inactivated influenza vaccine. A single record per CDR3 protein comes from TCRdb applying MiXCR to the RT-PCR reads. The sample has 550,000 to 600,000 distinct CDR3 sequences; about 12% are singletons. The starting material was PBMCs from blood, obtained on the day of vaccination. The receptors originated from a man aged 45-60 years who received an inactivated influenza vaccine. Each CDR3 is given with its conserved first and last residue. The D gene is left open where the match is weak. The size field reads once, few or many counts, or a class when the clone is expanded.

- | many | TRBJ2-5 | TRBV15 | TGTGCCACCAGCAGAGGAGAGACCCAGTACTTC | CATSRGETQYF
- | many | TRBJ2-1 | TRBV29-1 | TGCAGCGTGGACAGCTACAATGAGCAGTTCTTC | CSVDSYNEQFF
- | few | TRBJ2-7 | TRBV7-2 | TGTGCCAGCAGCTTAGTGGCAGATCCCTCCTACGAGCAGTACTTC | CASSLVADPSYEQYF
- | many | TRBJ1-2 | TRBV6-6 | TGTGCCAGCAGTTCTGCAGAACTCTATGGCTACACCTTC | CASSSAELYGYTF
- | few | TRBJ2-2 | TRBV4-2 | TGTGCCAGCAGCCAAACACCAGGGAGCCCCGGGGAGCTGTTTTTT | CASSQTPGSPGELFF
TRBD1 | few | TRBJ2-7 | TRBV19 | TGTGCCAGTAGTACGTACAGGGGGCGGTACGAGCAGTACTTC | CASSTYRGRYEQYF
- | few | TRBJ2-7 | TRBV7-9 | TGTGCCAGCAGCTTAATCAAAACCGGCTACGAGCAGTACTTC | CASSLIKTGYEQYF
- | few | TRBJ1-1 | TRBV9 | TGTGCCAGCAGCGTAGCCGCGGGGACTGAAGCTTTCTTT | CASSVAAGTEAFF
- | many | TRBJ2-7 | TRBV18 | TGTGCCAGCTCACTCGGCAGCAAGGACGAGCAGTACTTC | CASSLGSKDEQYF
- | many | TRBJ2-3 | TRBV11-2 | TGCGCCAGCAGCTTGTCCTCCGGGGATACGCAGTATTTT | CASSLSSGDTQYF
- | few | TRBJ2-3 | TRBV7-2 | TGTGCCAGCAGCTTAAGGGTTAGCACAGATACGCAGTATTTT | CASSLRVSTDTQYF